The TCR beta chain under discussion was sequenced for a study of cytomegalovirus exposure and HLA in healthy donors. Study conclusions and caveats: Some segments of the V type, notably TRBV6-2 and TRBV6-3, were excluded as indistinguishable. The later analysis indicated that the majority of CMV-associated TCR beta chains appeared HLA-restricted. In an earlier analysis, productive rearrangement rates for most beta V segments clustered near 87% or 30%.

This clone occurred a few times. The antigen is not known. The primer mix had 60 Vbeta and 13 Jbeta primers. The method was immunoSEQ multiplex PCR; TCRdb's version includes in-frame clones alone and lacks a portion of them. The table lists 150,000 to 160,000 clones, about 76% of them singletons. This CDR3 contains 16 residues. Germline CDR1 and CDR2: SGHTA and FQGNSA. Trimming removed 0 bases at V and 2 bases at J, with 13 bases between. The TCR was taken from a young man in good health and CMV-seropositive. The V and J genes are TRBV7-2 and TRBJ2-5, with D perhaps matching TRBD1 (6 bases). The sequenced sample consisted of PBMCs. The CDR3 region has the DNA TGTGCCAGCAGCTTAGCAGCTGGGGGCGGTCAAGAGACCCAGTACTTC. Amino acid sequence: CASSLAAGGGQETQYF. The entire variable domain, with the rest obtained from reference TRBV7-2 and TRBJ2-5, is as follows: GAGVSQSPSNKVTEKGKDVELRCDPISGHTALYWYRQSLGQGLEFLIYFQGNSAPDKSGLPSDRFSAERTGGSVSTLTIQRTQQEDSAVYLCASSLAAGGGQETQYFGPGTRLLVL.